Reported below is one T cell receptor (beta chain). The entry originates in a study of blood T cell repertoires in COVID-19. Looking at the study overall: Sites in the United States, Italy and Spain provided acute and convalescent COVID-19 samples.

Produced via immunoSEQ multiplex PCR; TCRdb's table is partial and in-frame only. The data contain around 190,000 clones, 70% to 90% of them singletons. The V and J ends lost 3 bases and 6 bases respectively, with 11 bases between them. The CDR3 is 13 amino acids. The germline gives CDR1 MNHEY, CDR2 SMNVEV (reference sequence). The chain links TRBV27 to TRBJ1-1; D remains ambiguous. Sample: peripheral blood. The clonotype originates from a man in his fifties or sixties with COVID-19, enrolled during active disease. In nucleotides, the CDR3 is TGTGCCAGCAGTTTGCATAGGGAGGCTGAAGCTTTCTTT. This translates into CASSLHREAEAFF.